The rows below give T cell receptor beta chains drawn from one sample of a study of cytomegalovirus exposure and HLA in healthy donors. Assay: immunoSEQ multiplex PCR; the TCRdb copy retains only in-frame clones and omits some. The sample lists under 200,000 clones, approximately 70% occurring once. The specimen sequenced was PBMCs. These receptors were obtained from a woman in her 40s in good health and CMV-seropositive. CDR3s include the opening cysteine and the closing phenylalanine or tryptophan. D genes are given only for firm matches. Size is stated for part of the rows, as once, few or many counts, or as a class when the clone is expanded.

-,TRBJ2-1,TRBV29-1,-,CSVEVDSHNEQFF,TGCAGCGTTGAAGTCGACAGCCACAATGAGCAGTTCTTC
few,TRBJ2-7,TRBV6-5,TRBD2,CASSPGLATYEQYF,TGTGCCAGCAGTCCGGGACTAGCGACCTACGAGCAGTACTTC
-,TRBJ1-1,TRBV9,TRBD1,CASSPRQGQNTEAFF,TGTGCCAGCAGCCCCCGACAGGGACAGAACACTGAAGCTTTCTTT
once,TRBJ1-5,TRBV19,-,CASSIHPGENQPQHF,TGTGCCAGTAGTATTCATCCAGGGGAGAATCAGCCCCAGCATTTT
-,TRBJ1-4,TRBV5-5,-,CASSTRQAPGEKLFF,TGTGCCAGCAGCACCAGACAAGCCCCAGGTGAAAAACTGTTTTTT
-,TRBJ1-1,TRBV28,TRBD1,CASSSGTALNTEAFF,TGTGCCAGCAGTTCCGGGACAGCCCTGAACACTGAAGCTTTCTTT
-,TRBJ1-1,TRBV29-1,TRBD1,CSAPLGQANTEAFF,TGCAGCGCTCCCCTGGGACAGGCGAACACTGAAGCTTTCTTT
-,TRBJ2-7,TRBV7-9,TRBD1,CANLQGANNEQYF,TGTGCCAACCTACAGGGGGCTAATAACGAGCAGTACTTC
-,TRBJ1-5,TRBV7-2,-,CASSSFNQPQHF,TGTGCCAGCAGCTCATTTAATCAGCCCCAGCATTTT
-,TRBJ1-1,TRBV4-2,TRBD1,CASSPAQGMNTEAFF,TGTGCCAGCAGTCCCGCACAGGGGATGAACACTGAAGCTTTCTTT
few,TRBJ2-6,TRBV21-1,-,CASTYQAKKEGANVLTF,TGTGCCAGCACCTATCAAGCAAAGAAGGAGGGGGCCAACGTCCTGACTTTC
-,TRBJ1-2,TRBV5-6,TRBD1,CASSRDRVYGYTF,TGTGCCAGCAGCCGCGACAGGGTCTATGGCTACACCTTC
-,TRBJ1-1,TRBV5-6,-,CASSSGKANTEAFF,TGTGCCAGCAGCTCCGGGAAGGCGAACACTGAAGCTTTCTTT
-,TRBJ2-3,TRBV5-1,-,CASSLGGTDTQYF,TGCGCCAGCAGCTTGGGCGGCACAGATACGCAGTATTTT
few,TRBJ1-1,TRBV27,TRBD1,CASSNKQGAREAFF,TGTGCCAGCAGTAATAAACAGGGGGCACGAGAAGCTTTCTTT
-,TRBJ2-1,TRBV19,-,CASSYAGPSYNEQFF,TGTGCCAGTAGTTATGCGGGCCCTTCCTACAATGAGCAGTTCTTC
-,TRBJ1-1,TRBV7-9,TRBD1,CASSSQGDTEAFF,TGTGCCAGCAGCTCCCAGGGGGACACTGAAGCTTTCTTT
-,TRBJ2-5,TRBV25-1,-,CASSDSKDRKWETQYF,TGTGCCAGCAGCGACTCGAAGGACAGAAAGTGGGAGACCCAGTACTTC
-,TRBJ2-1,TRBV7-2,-,CASSSASSYNEQFF,TGTGCCAGCAGCTCTGCTAGCAGCTACAATGAGCAGTTCTTC
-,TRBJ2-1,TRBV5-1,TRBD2,CASSLGASGAYNEQFF,TGCGCCAGCAGCTTGGGGGCTAGCGGGGCCTACAATGAGCAGTTCTTC
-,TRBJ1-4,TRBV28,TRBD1,CASSSSGTGGDSANEKLFF,TGTGCCAGCAGTTCTTCCGGGACAGGGGGCGACTCGGCTAATGAAAAACTGTTTTTT
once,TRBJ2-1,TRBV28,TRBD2,CASIAGFPYNEQFF,TGTGCCAGCATAGCGGGGTTCCCCTACAATGAGCAGTTCTTC
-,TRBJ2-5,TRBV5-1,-,CASRVGGTTYQETQYF,TGCGCCAGCAGAGTAGGCGGAACAACTTACCAAGAGACCCAGTACTTC
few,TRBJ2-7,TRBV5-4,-,CASSLDSSSYEQYF,TGTGCCAGCAGCTTGGACTCAAGCTCCTACGAGCAGTACTTC
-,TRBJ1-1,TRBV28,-,CASSSPGENTEAFF,TGTGCCAGCAGTTCCCCAGGGGAGAACACTGAAGCTTTCTTT
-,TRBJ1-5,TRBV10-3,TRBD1,CAIRGQGDQPQHF,TGTGCCATCAGGGGACAGGGCGATCAGCCCCAGCATTTT
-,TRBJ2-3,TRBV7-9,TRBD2,CASSPWGGGVADTQYF,TGTGCCAGCAGCCCGTGGGGCGGGGGTGTCGCAGATACGCAGTATTTT
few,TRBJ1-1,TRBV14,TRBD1,CASSRRGRGTEAFF,TGTGCCAGCAGCCGCAGGGGGCGAGGGACTGAAGCTTTCTTT
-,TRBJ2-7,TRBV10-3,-,CAISELQGNEQYF,TGTGCCATCAGTGAGTTGCAGGGAAACGAGCAGTACTTC
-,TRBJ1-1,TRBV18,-,CASSTVNTEAFF,TGTGCCAGCTCAACTGTGAACACTGAAGCTTTCTTT
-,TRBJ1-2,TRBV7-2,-,CASSSTGGSYGYTF,TGTGCCAGCAGCTCAACGGGGGGATCCTATGGCTACACCTTC
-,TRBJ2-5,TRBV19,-,CASSNQGLQETQYF,TGTGCCAGTAGTAATCAGGGACTCCAAGAGACCCAGTACTTC
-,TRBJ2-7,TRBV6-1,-,CAAQGYLGEQYF,TGTGCCGCACAGGGTTATCTTGGCGAGCAGTACTTC
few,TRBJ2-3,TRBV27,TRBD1,CASRRTGTTDTQYF,TGTGCCAGCAGACGGACAGGGACGACAGATACGCAGTATTTT
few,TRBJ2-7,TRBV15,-,CATSRERELNYEQYF,TGTGCCACCAGCAGAGAGCGGGAACTCAACTACGAGCAGTACTTC
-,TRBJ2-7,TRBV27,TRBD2,CASSSWTSGSYEQYF,TGTGCCAGCAGTTCGTGGACTAGCGGGAGCTACGAGCAGTACTTC
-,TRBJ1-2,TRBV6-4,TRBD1,CASRAGTGYGYTF,TGTGCCAGCAGAGCCGGGACAGGGTATGGCTACACCTTC